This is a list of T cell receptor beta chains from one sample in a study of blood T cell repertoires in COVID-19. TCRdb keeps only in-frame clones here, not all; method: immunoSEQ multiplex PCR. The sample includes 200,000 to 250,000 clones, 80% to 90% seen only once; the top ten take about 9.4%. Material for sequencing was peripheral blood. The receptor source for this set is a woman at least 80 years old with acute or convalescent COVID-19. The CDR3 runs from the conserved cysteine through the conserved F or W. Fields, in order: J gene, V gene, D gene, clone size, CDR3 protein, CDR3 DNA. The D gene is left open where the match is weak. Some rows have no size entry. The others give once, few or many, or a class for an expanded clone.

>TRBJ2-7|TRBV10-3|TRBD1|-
CAIRTGGEYEQYF
TGTGCCATCCGAACAGGGGGAGAATACGAGCAGTACTTC
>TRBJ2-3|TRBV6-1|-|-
CASSELTPSSGTDTQYF
TGTGCCAGCAGTGAATTAACCCCTTCGTCGGGCACAGATACGCAGTATTTT
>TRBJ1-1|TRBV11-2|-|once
CASSFTRNTEAFF
TGTGCCAGCAGCTTTACCAGGAACACTGAAGCTTTCTTT
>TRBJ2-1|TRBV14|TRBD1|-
CASSPQGGSYNEQFF
TGTGCCAGCAGCCCACAGGGGGGCTCCTACAATGAGCAGTTCTTC
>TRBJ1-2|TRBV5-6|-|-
CASSPRGSHGYTF
TGTGCCAGCAGCCCTCGGGGTAGCCATGGCTACACCTTC
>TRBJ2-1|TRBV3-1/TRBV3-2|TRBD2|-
CASSQRASGRNEQFF
TGTGCCAGCAGCCAAAGGGCTAGCGGGAGAAATGAGCAGTTCTTC
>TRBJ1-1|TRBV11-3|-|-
CASSRTGLAFF
TGTGCCAGCAGCCGTACAGGCCTGGCTTTCTTT
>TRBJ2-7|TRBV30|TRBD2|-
CAWNSGSWSYEQYF
TGTGCCTGGAATAGCGGGAGTTGGTCCTACGAGCAGTACTTC
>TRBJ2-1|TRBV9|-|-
CASSLNSEQFF
TGTGCCAGCAGCCTCAATAGTGAGCAGTTCTTC
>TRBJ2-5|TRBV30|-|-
CAWVRGRETQYF
TGTGCCTGGGTACGAGGGCGGGAGACCCAGTACTTC
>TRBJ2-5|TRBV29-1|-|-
CSVDGGPVTQYF
TGCAGCGTTGACGGGGGTCCAGTGACCCAGTACTTC
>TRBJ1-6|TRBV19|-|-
CASRVEGSYNSPLHF
TGTGCCAGTAGAGTCGAGGGCTCCTATAATTCACCCCTCCACTTT
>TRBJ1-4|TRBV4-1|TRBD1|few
CASSQDARGNEKLFF
TGCGCCAGCAGCCAAGATGCCAGGGGGAATGAAAAACTGTTTTTT
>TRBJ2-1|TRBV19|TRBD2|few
CASSVKSGSRNEQFF
TGTGCCAGCTCCGTTAAGAGCGGGAGCCGAAATGAGCAGTTCTTC
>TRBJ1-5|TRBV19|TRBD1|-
CASSEGAQPQHF
TGTGCCAGTAGTGAGGGGGCTCAGCCCCAGCATTTT
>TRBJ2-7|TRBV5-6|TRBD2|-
CASSTVKSGSYEQYF
TGTGCCAGCAGCACCGTGAAAAGCGGGAGCTACGAGCAGTACTTC
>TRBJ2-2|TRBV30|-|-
CAWSYAGILEINTGELFF
TGTGCCTGGTCCTACGCCGGTATACTAGAGATAAACACCGGGGAGCTGTTTTTT
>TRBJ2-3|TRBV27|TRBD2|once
CASKAQRGGPTDTQYF
TGTGCCAGCAAGGCGCAACGGGGGGGCCCCACAGATACGCAGTATTTT
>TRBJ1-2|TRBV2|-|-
CASSEGLVSGDGYTF
TGTGCCAGCAGTGAAGGGTTGGTGTCGGGGGATGGCTACACCTTC
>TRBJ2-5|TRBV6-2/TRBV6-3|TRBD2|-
CASSATRAGRETQYF
TGTGCCAGCAGTGCGACTAGAGCGGGGCGGGAGACCCAGTACTTC
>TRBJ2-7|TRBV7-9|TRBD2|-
CASSLTSGVEQYF
TGTGCCAGCAGCTTGACTAGCGGGGTCGAGCAGTACTTC
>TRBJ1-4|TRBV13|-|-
CASRPRGADEKLFF
TGTGCCAGCAGGCCCCGGGGGGCGGATGAAAAACTGTTTTTT